The present T cell receptor beta chain was sequenced within a study of OX40 agonist ivuxolimab in advanced cancers. Whole-study context: The study enrolled dose-escalation patients with hepatocellular carcinoma, melanoma, renal cell or head and neck cancer.

Points from the study as a whole: No determination was made of the antigen specificity of the expanded peripheral T cells. Clonal expansion was among the lowest in partial responders at 0.1-3.0 mg/kg, especially CD8+.

Some clones are missing from TCRdb's copy, which holds only in-frame ones; the method was immunoSEQ multiplex PCR. The table has about 13,000 clones, about 78% seen once. Regarding this clone: Its cognate antigen is unknown. One end of the junction varies from germline; a read error may be responsible.

The CDR3 is 20 residues long. Per germline, CDR1 SGHRS and CDR2 YFSETQ. The chain carries TRBV5-1 and TRBJ1-6, with a possible D match to TRBD1 (5 bases). The TCR originated in an adult with an advanced solid tumor such as melanoma, head and neck, liver or kidney cancer. Sequenced here: CD4+ or CD8+ T cells sorted from blood, sampled in a trial of the OX40 agonist ivuxolimab. The CDR3 sequence: CASSLAPRGTVQPFNSPPHF. CDR3 bases: TGCGCCAGCAGCTTGGCACCTCGGGGGACCGTCCAACCTTTTAATTCACCCCCCCACTTT.